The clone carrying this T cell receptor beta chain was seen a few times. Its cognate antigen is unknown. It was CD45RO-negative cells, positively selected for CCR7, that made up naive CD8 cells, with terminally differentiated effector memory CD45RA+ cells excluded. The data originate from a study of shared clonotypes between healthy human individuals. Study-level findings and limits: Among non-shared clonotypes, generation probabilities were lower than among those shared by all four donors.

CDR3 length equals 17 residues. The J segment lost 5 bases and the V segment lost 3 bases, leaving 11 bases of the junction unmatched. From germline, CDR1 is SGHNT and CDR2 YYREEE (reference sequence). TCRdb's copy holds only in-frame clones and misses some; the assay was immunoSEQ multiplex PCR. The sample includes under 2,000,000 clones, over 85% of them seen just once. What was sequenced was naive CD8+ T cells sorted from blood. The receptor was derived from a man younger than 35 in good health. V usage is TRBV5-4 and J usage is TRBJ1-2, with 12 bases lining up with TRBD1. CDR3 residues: CASSYPGQGARRYGYTF. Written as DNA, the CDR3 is TGTGCCAGCAGCTACCCGGGACAGGGGGCGCGGAGGTATGGCTACACCTTC.